These 17 T cell receptor beta chains came from one sample sequenced in a study of T-cell memory formation after mild COVID-19. MiXCR, run by TCRdb on the 5' RACE reads, gives a single entry per CDR3 protein. In the table there are approximately 230,000 distinct CDR3 sequences, around 17% of which are singletons. The sample was PBMCs or a T cell subset sorted from them (not recorded which). The receptors were gathered from a man aged 18 to 29 who had mild COVID-19 (a few samples of this study predate the infection). Cell type and time point are not known.

The chain links TRBV20-1 to TRBJ1-1; 7 bases agree with TRBD1. Germline V gene data show CDR1 as DFQATT and CDR2 as SNEGSKA (reference sequence). With V trimmed by 2 bases and J by 2 bases, 5 bases remained unmatched. This CDR3 spans 14 amino acids. As DNA, the CDR3 is TGCAGTGCTAGACGCCGGGACAGAAACACTGAAGCTTTCTTT. This sequence encodes CSARRRDRNTEAFF.

This clonotype was detected a few times. The gene calls are TRBV28 and TRBJ1-5, with no clear D. The CDR3 covers 16 residues. V lost 4 bases, J lost 9 bases, and 22 bases lay in between. Germline assignment: CDR1 MDHEN and CDR2 SYDVKM. The CDR3 is CASSSESYRFRWPQHF. The CDR3 DNA reads as TGTGCCAGCAGTTCGGAGTCCTACCGGTTTCGATGGCCCCAGCATTTT.

The rearrangement joins TRBV5-1 to TRBJ1-1; D may be TRBD1 (5 bases). The ends were cut back, 0 bases at V and 4 bases at J, with 13 bases in the middle. Germline V gives CDR1 SGHRS, CDR2 YFSETQ. The CDR3 runs to 15 residues. This CDR3 is CASSLAGGSFTEAFF. The CDR3 DNA reads as TGCGCCAGCAGCTTGGCCGGGGGGTCTTTCACTGAAGCTTTCTTT.

The chain links TRBV2 to TRBJ1-1, with TRBD1 matching over 8 bases. Per germline, CDR1 SNHLY and CDR2 FYNNEI. V lost 6 bases, J lost 4 bases, and 4 bases stayed unmatched. The CDR3 runs to 13 residues. Written as DNA, the CDR3 is TGTGCCAGCAGAACACAGGGGGGCACTGAAGCTTTCTTT. Encoded protein: CASRTQGGTEAFF.

V and J are TRBV20-1 and TRBJ2-7; 8 bases line up with TRBD2. Germline CDR1 and CDR2: DFQATT and SNEGSKA (reference sequence). The CDR3 contains 14 residues. Trimming cost V 7 bases and J 3 bases; bases outside gene matches: 11. The CDR3 coding sequence is TGCAGTGTTCTCCGGGAGGGGTTTAACTACGAGCAGTACTTC. It yields the protein CSVLREGFNYEQYF.

The rearrangement links TRBV2 to TRBJ2-3, with TRBD2 as a possible D gene (6 bases). Germline V lookup: CDR1 SNHLY, CDR2 FYNNEI. The CDR3 spans 14 residues. Trimming shortened V by 6 bases and J by 4 bases, and 14 bases separated the two germline ends. The CDR3 here is CASRGRKVADTQYF. CDR3 bases: TGTGCCAGCAGGGGGAGGAAAGTTGCAGATACGCAGTATTTT.

This clonotype turned up a few times. The genes are TRBV5-1 and TRBJ1-1; possible D gene TRBD1, 6 bases. V lost 3 bases and J lost 5, with 17 bases in between. CDR1 is SGHRS and CDR2 is YFSETQ in the germline V gene. This CDR3 has 15 amino acids. The CDR3 loop reads CASSSTGSGSTEAFF. The CDR3 nucleotides are TGCGCCAGCAGCTCCACAGGGTCTGGAAGTACTGAAGCTTTCTTT.

This clonotype occurred a few times. This sequence joins TRBV24-1 and TRBJ1-1; D unresolved. The CDR3 covers 15 residues. The V gene's germline CDR1 is KGHDR and CDR2 SFDVKD. The V and J ends lost 6 bases and 6 bases respectively, with 19 bases between them. CDR3 region: CATSHPPLVQSEAFF. The CDR3 nucleotides are TGTGCCACCAGTCATCCCCCATTAGTGCAGTCTGAAGCTTTCTTT.

About this clonotype: Germline is not matched at one junction end, which may reflect a read error. The CDR3 protein is CDSSPGTVNYGYTF. The CDR3 DNA is TGTGACAGCAGCCCCGGGACGGTGAACTATGGCTACACCTTC. The V gene is TRBV7-9, the J gene TRBJ1-2; D might be TRBD1 (5 bases). The CDR3 extends over 14 amino acids. The germline gives CDR1 SEHNR, CDR2 FQNEAQ (reference sequence).

CDR3 nucleotide sequence: TGTGCCAGCAGCTCACCTTCTAGCGGGGTAAATGAGCAGTTCTTC. Protein: CASSSPSSGVNEQFF. The gene calls are TRBV12-3 or TRBV12-4 and TRBJ2-1; 9 bases map to TRBD2. The CDR3 loop spans 15 amino acids. After removal of 6 bases from V and 7 bases from J, the junction contained 10 bases not matched to a gene.

This clonotype has a handful of counts. V usage is TRBV6-1 and J usage is TRBJ2-7; D unclear. This CDR3 contains 14 residues. CDR1 is MNHNS, CDR2 SASEGT, per germline. Trimming stripped 6 bases from V and 0 bases from J, with 12 bases between. This CDR3 is CASSGNTYSYEQYV. The CDR3 bases are TGTGCCAGCAGCGGTAACACATACTCCTACGAGCAGTACGTC.

This clonotype was picked up many times. The chain employs TRBV28 and TRBJ1-1; 7 positions match TRBD1. This CDR3 spans 16 amino acids. The V gene's germline CDR1 is MDHEN and CDR2 SYDVKM. With 6 bases clipped from V and 5 bases from J, the junction kept 15 bases outside the gene matches. CDR3 protein: CASRIILAGGLTEAFF. The CDR3 nucleotides are TGTGCCAGCAGAATAATCCTCGCAGGGGGGTTAACTGAAGCTTTCTTT.

V is TRBV12-3 or TRBV12-4 and J is TRBJ2-1; 12 bases are a match to TRBD2. The CDR3 loop spans 17 amino acids. The junction had 6 bases not matched to a gene; V was cut back by 6 bases and J by 0 bases. CDR3 sequence: CASRPGLAGSSYNEQFF. The DNA of the CDR3 is TGTGCCAGCAGGCCTGGACTAGCGGGGAGCTCCTACAATGAGCAGTTCTTC.

In this sample, this clonotype turned up a few times. The chain has TRBV12-3 or TRBV12-4 and TRBJ2-7; D not certain. The ends were cut back, 3 bases at V and 1 base at J, with 7 bases in the middle. This CDR3 contains 13 residues. The CDR3 here is CASSFATSYEQYF. The CDR3 DNA reads as TGTGCCAGCAGTTTTGCCACATCCTACGAGCAGTACTTC.

The chain uses TRBV5-1 and TRBJ2-3, with 10 bases that match TRBD2. The germline gives CDR1 SGHRS, CDR2 YFSETQ. The CDR3 has 15 amino acids. The V gene end was trimmed by 4 bases and the J gene end by 2 bases; junction bases not matched to a gene: 4. This CDR3 reads CASSPGLATTDTQYF. For the CDR3, the DNA is TGCGCCAGCAGCCCGGGACTAGCGACCACAGATACGCAGTATTTT. Complete variable domain (other parts from reference TRBV5-1 and TRBJ2-3): KAGVTQTPRYLIKTRGQQVTLSCSPISGHRSVSWYQQTPGQGLQFLFEYFSETQRNKGNFPGRFSGRQFSNSRSEMNVSTLELGDSALYLCASSPGLATTDTQYFGPGTRLTVL.

This clonotype came up a few times. The rearrangement links TRBV3-1 to TRBJ2-7, with TRBD2 matching over 8 bases. V lost 4 bases and J lost 0; bases outside the gene matches: 8. This CDR3 comprises 16 residues. CDR1 and CDR2 from the germline V gene are LGHDT and YNNKEL (reference sequence). CDR3 sequence: CASSPFPGGSSYEQYF. CDR3 bases: TGTGCCAGCAGCCCCTTCCCGGGGGGGAGCTCCTACGAGCAGTACTTC.

The chain carries TRBV20-1 and TRBJ1-4; D is possibly TRBD1 (5 bases). Germline CDR1 is DFQATT and CDR2 is SNEGSKA (reference sequence). With 4 bases removed from V and 2 bases from J, the gap between germline ends came to 11 bases. The CDR3 is 14 amino acids. The CDR3, as DNA: TGCAGTGCTACGGAGGGGTTGACTAATGAAAAACTGTTTTTT. As protein: CSATEGLTNEKLFF.